This TCR beta chain was recorded in a study of T cells after yellow fever vaccination. One entry per CDR3 protein, called by TCRdb with MiXCR from the 5' RACE reads. The data contain about 170,000 distinct CDR3 sequences, 5.5% to 7.5% of them singletons. V lost 0 bases, J lost 3 bases, and 11 bases lay in between. CDR1 and CDR2 (germline): SQVTM, ANQGSEA. The CDR3 spans 14 residues. This clonotype was counted many times. Its antigen is still unknown. Findings and caveats of the study: The booster saw the reappearance of most primary-vaccination clones (roughly 96% CD4, 88% CD8).

The sample consisted of CD4+ T cells sorted from PBMCs, taken on the day of the first yellow fever vaccination. The clonotype comes from a man between 18 and 35 years old who received the YFV17D yellow fever vaccine. The chain uses TRBV29-1 and TRBJ1-2, with D maybe TRBD1 (5 bases). The DNA for the CDR3 is TGCAGCGTTGAAGAAGGGGCAGACCACTATGGCTACACCTTC. Protein sequence: CSVEEGADHYGYTF.